The 19 T cell receptor beta chains listed next were all sequenced from one sample in a study of blood T cell repertoires in COVID-19. The assay was immunoSEQ multiplex PCR, and TCRdb's table has in-frame clones only and misses some. This repertoire shows some 320,000 clones, around 86% found once; its top ten account for approximately 5.5%. The sample consisted of PBMCs or T cells enriched from blood (not recorded which). These receptors originate from a man between 60 and 75 years old who had recovered from COVID-19.

This rearrangement joins TRBV24-1 to TRBJ1-3; TRBD1 matches 8 bases. Germline V gives CDR1 KGHDR, CDR2 SFDVKD. The junction had 1 base not matched to a gene; V was cut back by 8 bases and J by 2 bases. The CDR3 spans 13 residues. In DNA, the CDR3 is TGTGCCACCAAGACAGGGGCTGGAAACACCATATATTTT. The encoded protein is CATKTGAGNTIYF.

V gene TRBV28 combines with J gene TRBJ2-3; TRBD1 aligns across 10 bases. Unmatched junction bases numbered 6, after V lost 4 bases and J lost 5 bases. Germline assignment: CDR1 MDHEN and CDR2 SYDVKM. The CDR3 extends over 15 amino acids. CDR3 coding DNA: TGTGCCAGCAGTTCCACCGGGACAGGGGTAGATACGCAGTATTTT. Protein product: CASSSTGTGVDTQYF.

The rearrangement uses TRBV3-1 (or the pseudogene TRBV3-2) and TRBJ1-1, with 11 bases lining up with TRBD1. Germline CDR1 LGHDT, CDR2 YNNKEL (reference sequence). V was pared by 4 bases and J by 5 bases, with 3 bases of the junction left unmatched. The CDR3 is 14 amino acids. The CDR3 reads CASSLDRGRTEAFF. DNA of the CDR3: TGTGCCAGCAGCCTGGACAGGGGGCGGACTGAAGCTTTCTTT.

The CDR3 here is CASSSRDSPFTDTQYF. The CDR3 DNA reads as TGTGCCAGCAGCTCACGGGACAGTCCATTCACAGATACGCAGTATTTT. The V gene is TRBV9, the J gene TRBJ2-3, with 7 nucleotides matching TRBD1. The CDR3 sequence is 16 residues long. The V segment lost 4 bases and the J segment 2 bases; nucleotides outside the gene matches: 10. The germline CDR1 and CDR2 sequences are SGDLS and YYNGEE.

The chain joins TRBV6-5 to TRBJ1-2; 8 bases line up with TRBD1. CDR3 length equals 15 residues. Germline lookup yields CDR1 MNHEY and CDR2 SVGAGI. V dropped 6 bases and J dropped 4; count of bases not matched to a gene: 10. The CDR3 sequence: CASSDQGAKGYGYTF. In nucleotides, the CDR3 is TGTGCCAGCAGCGACCAGGGGGCGAAGGGCTATGGCTACACCTTC.

This chain links TRBV19 with TRBJ1-6; TRBD1 matches at 8 bases. CDR1 LNHDA and CDR2 SQIVND come from the germline V gene (reference sequence). Losses at the gene ends were 4 bases for V and 2 bases for J; bases not matched to a gene: 7. This CDR3 spans 17 amino acids. Here the CDR3 DNA reads TGTGCCAGTAGTAGCAGACAGGGGAGCGCCTATAATTCACCCCTCCACTTT. Translated: CASSSRQGSAYNSPLHF. The full variable domain, its missing parts supplied by reference TRBV19 and TRBJ1-6, is DGGITQSPKYLFRKEGQNVTLSCEQNLNHDAMYWYRQDPGQGLRLIYYSQIVNDFQKGDIAEGYSVSREKKESFPLTVTSAQKNPTAFYLCASSSRQGSAYNSPLHFGNGTRLTVT.

The chain has TRBV14 and TRBJ1-5; D possibly corresponds to TRBD1 (6 bases). In germline, CDR1 is SGHDN, CDR2 FVKESK. This CDR3 is 14 amino acids long. V was shortened by 4 bases and J by 0 bases, with 7 bases between the two germline ends. The CDR3 loop is CASSPRGSNQPQHF. The CDR3 nucleotides are TGTGCCAGCAGCCCCAGGGGTAGCAATCAGCCCCAGCATTTT.

The V and J genes are TRBV2 and TRBJ2-6; D is perhaps TRBD1 (6 bases). The CDR3 is 17 amino acids. Germline V gene data show CDR1 as SNHLY and CDR2 as FYNNEI. V shed 7 bases and J shed 0 bases, with 16 bases lying between them. The CDR3 spells CASTSGDPLSGANVLTF. The CDR3 bases are TGTGCCAGCACCTCAGGGGACCCCCTCTCTGGGGCCAACGTCCTGACTTTC.

This sequence joins TRBV28 and TRBJ2-1; 13 bases agree with TRBD2. The CDR3 has 16 residues. CDR1 MDHEN and CDR2 SYDVKM come from the germline V gene. The junction had 2 bases not matched to a gene; V was cut back by 4 bases and J by 2 bases. As DNA, the CDR3 is TGTGCCAGCAGTTCCGGGACTAGCGGGACCTACAATGAGCAGTTCTTC. Residues: CASSSGTSGTYNEQFF.

The chain is built from TRBV9 and TRBJ2-7; D not resolved. This CDR3 comprises 15 residues. Germline V lookup: CDR1 SGDLS, CDR2 YYNGEE. Trimming removed 0 bases from V and 0 bases from J, with 10 bases in between. In nucleotides, the CDR3 is TGTGCCAGCAGCGTAGGGCCTCGGAGCTCCTACGAGCAGTACTTC. Protein: CASSVGPRSSYEQYF.

The genes are TRBV24-1 and TRBJ1-2, with D uncertain. Germline CDR1 and CDR2: KGHDR and SFDVKD. The CDR3 is 14 amino acids. V was pared by 2 bases and J by 5 bases, with 11 bases between. The CDR3 coding sequence is TGTGCCACCAGTGATTCTATAAGTGTGTATGGCTACACCTTC. The encoded protein is CATSDSISVYGYTF.

The CDR3 nucleotides read TGTGCCAGCAGCCGACAGGCTATTAACTATGGCTACACCTTC. Translation: CASSRQAINYGYTF. This rearrangement joins TRBV28 to TRBJ1-2; D might be TRBD1 (6 bases). This CDR3 is 14 amino acids long. The germline gives CDR1 MDHEN, CDR2 SYDVKM. V was pared by 6 bases and J by 1 base, with 12 bases between.

This chain uses TRBV30 with TRBJ1-6; D remains unclear. Germline-derived CDR1 and CDR2 are GTSNPN and SVGIG (reference sequence). Trimming took 3 bases from V and 9 from J, leaving 18 bases between them. This CDR3 comprises 15 residues. The CDR3 is CAWSPEVRAGSPLHF. CDR3 bases: TGTGCCTGGAGCCCTGAGGTCCGGGCGGGTTCACCCCTCCACTTT.

This rearrangement joins TRBV11-2 to TRBJ2-5; TRBD1 aligns across 8 bases. The trim removed 1 base at V and 6 bases at J, leaving 7 bases unmatched. The CDR3 has 15 residues. Germline V gives CDR1 SGHAT, CDR2 FQNNGV. CDR3 sequence reads: CASSLGQGNVQTQYF. For the CDR3, the DNA is TGTGCCAGCAGCTTAGGACAGGGGAACGTACAGACCCAGTACTTC. Using reference TRBV11-2 and TRBJ2-5 for the parts outside the CDR3, the full variable domain is EAGVAQSPRYKIIEKRQSVAFWCNPISGHATLYWYQQILGQGPKLLIQFQNNGVVDDSQLPKDRFSAERLKGVDSTLKIQPAKLEDSAVYLCASSLGQGNVQTQYFGPGTRLLVL.

The chain couples TRBV3-1 (or the pseudogene TRBV3-2) to TRBJ1-6; D is undetermined. Germline V CDR1 and CDR2: LGHDT, YNNKEL (reference sequence). The ends were cut back, 0 bases at V and 7 bases at J, with 4 bases in the middle. This CDR3 contains 13 residues. The CDR3 sequence is CASSQDQNSPLHF. The DNA for the CDR3 is TGTGCCAGCAGCCAAGATCAAAATTCACCCCTCCACTTT.

This chain uses TRBV6-5 with TRBJ2-1, with TRBD1 identical over 9 bases. The CDR3 spans 14 residues. J gave up 3 bases and V 6 bases, and 3 bases lay outside the gene matches. The germline CDR1 and CDR2 sequences are MNHEY and SVGAGI. CDR3 loop: CASRQTGGYNEQFF. CDR3 nucleotides: TGTGCCAGCAGGCAGACAGGGGGCTACAATGAGCAGTTCTTC.

This chain links TRBV27 with TRBJ1-6; TRBD1 matches at 8 bases. The CDR3 has 21 amino acids. V trimming: 5 bases; J trimming: 1 base; junction bases outside the gene matches: 19. Germline V lookup: CDR1 MNHEY, CDR2 SMNVEV (reference sequence). In DNA, the CDR3 is TGTGCCAGCAGTCCCGGGACAGGACGGGGTCCCGGAGGTTCCTATAATTCACCCCTCCACTTT. Its translation is CASSPGTGRGPGGSYNSPLHF.

This chain's CDR3 is CASSQSSLGRANTGELFF. The CDR3 DNA sequence: TGTGCCAGCAGCCAATCCTCCTTGGGGCGAGCGAACACCGGGGAGCTGTTTTTT. The gene calls are TRBV3-1 (or the pseudogene TRBV3-2) and TRBJ2-2; D may be TRBD1 (5 bases). The germline gives CDR1 LGHDT, CDR2 YNNKEL (reference sequence). With 2 bases removed from V and 0 bases from J, the gap between germline ends came to 16 bases. The CDR3 runs 18 residues.

The chain couples TRBV19 to TRBJ1-5, with TRBD1 matching over 8 bases. With 6 bases clipped from V and 6 bases from J, the junction kept 7 bases outside the gene matches. The CDR3 runs 14 residues. Looked up from germline, CDR1 is LNHDA and CDR2 is SQIVND (reference sequence). As DNA, the CDR3 is TGTGCCAGTAGGAGACAGGGGATGGGTCAGCCCCAGCATTTT. Residues: CASRRQGMGQPQHF.